The rows below give T cell receptor beta chains drawn from one sample of a study of blood T cell repertoires in COVID-19. Sequenced by immunoSEQ multiplex PCR; TCRdb stores in-frame clones only, minus some. Of some 400,000 clones in the sample, around 90% were seen once. The sequencing sample was made of peripheral blood. These receptors were obtained from a man aged 18 to 30 with active or convalescent COVID-19. Both conserved end residues are part of each CDR3. Each record gives: CDR3 length, clone size, J gene, D gene, V gene, CDR3 DNA, CDR3 protein. D genes are given only for firm matches. Not all rows give a size; the values are once, few, many and, for expanded clones, a class.

cdr3_length: 13; clone_size: NA; j_call: TRBJ1-2; d_call: NA; v_call: TRBV28; cdr3_nt: TGTGCCAGCAATAAGCAGGGGAGCTATGGCTACACCTTC; cdr3_aa: CASNKQGSYGYTF
cdr3_length: 13; clone_size: NA; j_call: TRBJ2-7; d_call: NA; v_call: TRBV19; cdr3_nt: TGTGCCAGTAGTACAGGGGCAATGTACGAGCAGTACTTC; cdr3_aa: CASSTGAMYEQYF
cdr3_length: 17; clone_size: once; j_call: TRBJ2-3; d_call: TRBD2; v_call: TRBV7-2; cdr3_nt: TGTGCCAGCAGCTTAGCGGTCGGGGGGGATTGGACAGATACGCAGTATTTT; cdr3_aa: CASSLAVGGDWTDTQYF
cdr3_length: 13; clone_size: NA; j_call: TRBJ2-3; d_call: TRBD2; v_call: TRBV19; cdr3_nt: TGTGCCAGTAGTGAGGGACTAGCCAAGGCGCAGTATTTT; cdr3_aa: CASSEGLAKAQYF
cdr3_length: 14; clone_size: NA; j_call: TRBJ2-1; d_call: TRBD2; v_call: TRBV6-6; cdr3_nt: TGTGCCAGCGGACCTTCCGGGACTAGCGGGGTCCCGCTCTTC; cdr3_aa: CASGPSGTSGVPLF
cdr3_length: 14; clone_size: NA; j_call: TRBJ1-4; d_call: NA; v_call: TRBV5-6; cdr3_nt: TGTGCCAGCAGCCTAGAAGTTACTAATGAAAAACTGTTTTTT; cdr3_aa: CASSLEVTNEKLFF
cdr3_length: 14; clone_size: once; j_call: TRBJ1-5; d_call: NA; v_call: TRBV28; cdr3_nt: TGTGCCAGCAGTGACCCAGCACGGACAGAGCCCCAGCATTTT; cdr3_aa: CASSDPARTEPQHF
cdr3_length: 13; clone_size: NA; j_call: TRBJ2-5; d_call: TRBD1; v_call: TRBV3-1/TRBV3-2; cdr3_nt: TGTGCCAGCAGCCCCGGGACAGGTGAGACCCAGTACTTC; cdr3_aa: CASSPGTGETQYF
cdr3_length: 21; clone_size: NA; j_call: TRBJ2-1; d_call: TRBD1; v_call: TRBV18; cdr3_nt: TGTGCCAGCTCACCTCAAGCCCCGGGACAGGGGGCGCGGGGACCCTACAATGAGCAGTTCTTC; cdr3_aa: CASSPQAPGQGARGPYNEQFF
cdr3_length: 16; clone_size: NA; j_call: TRBJ1-2; d_call: TRBD1; v_call: TRBV19; cdr3_nt: TGTGCCAGTAGTATACCTCTTGGGGGACAGATCTATGGCTACACCTTC; cdr3_aa: CASSIPLGGQIYGYTF
cdr3_length: 14; clone_size: NA; j_call: TRBJ2-5; d_call: NA; v_call: TRBV2; cdr3_nt: TGTGCCAGCAGTGAAGCTAACGGTTCGGAGACCCAGTACTTC; cdr3_aa: CASSEANGSETQYF
cdr3_length: 17; clone_size: NA; j_call: TRBJ2-3; d_call: TRBD2; v_call: TRBV5-5; cdr3_nt: TGTGCCAGCAGCCCAGGGACTAGCGGGCCACGCACAGATACGCAGTATTTT; cdr3_aa: CASSPGTSGPRTDTQYF
cdr3_length: 14; clone_size: NA; j_call: TRBJ1-1; d_call: TRBD1; v_call: TRBV3-1/TRBV3-2; cdr3_nt: TGTGCCAGCAGCCCGCAAACAGGGGGCACTGAAGCTTTCTTT; cdr3_aa: CASSPQTGGTEAFF
cdr3_length: 14; clone_size: once; j_call: TRBJ1-1; d_call: TRBD1; v_call: TRBV6-6; cdr3_nt: TGTGCCAGCAGTTACTTAGGGGGCGCCACTGAAGCTTTCTTT; cdr3_aa: CASSYLGGATEAFF
cdr3_length: 16; clone_size: NA; j_call: TRBJ1-1; d_call: NA; v_call: TRBV5-6; cdr3_nt: TGTGCCAGCAGCCCCCGGCGGTACCGTTTGAACACTGAAGCTTTCTTT; cdr3_aa: CASSPRRYRLNTEAFF
cdr3_length: 14; clone_size: NA; j_call: TRBJ1-6; d_call: NA; v_call: TRBV28; cdr3_nt: TGTGCCAGCAGTTGGAACAGGGTGAATTCACCCCTCCACTTT; cdr3_aa: CASSWNRVNSPLHF
cdr3_length: 15; clone_size: once; j_call: TRBJ1-1; d_call: NA; v_call: TRBV28; cdr3_nt: TGTGCCAGCAGTGCCGCCGCTCGGGGGAACACTGAAGCTTTCTTT; cdr3_aa: CASSAAARGNTEAFF
cdr3_length: 15; clone_size: NA; j_call: TRBJ2-7; d_call: TRBD1; v_call: TRBV5-1; cdr3_nt: TGCGCCAGCAGCTTTTTCGGGACAGGGGGCTCAGAGCAGTACTTC; cdr3_aa: CASSFFGTGGSEQYF
cdr3_length: 14; clone_size: NA; j_call: TRBJ1-4; d_call: NA; v_call: TRBV28; cdr3_nt: TGTGCCAGCAGCCCCTCCGGGTATGGGGAAAAACTGTTTTTT; cdr3_aa: CASSPSGYGEKLFF
cdr3_length: 15; clone_size: NA; j_call: TRBJ1-1; d_call: NA; v_call: TRBV2; cdr3_nt: TGTGCCAGCACCACTTTCGGGGGGGGTGGCACTGAAGCTTTCTTT; cdr3_aa: CASTTFGGGGTEAFF
cdr3_length: 15; clone_size: NA; j_call: TRBJ1-3; d_call: NA; v_call: TRBV19; cdr3_nt: TGTGCCAGTAGATACGGACACCGCTCTGGAAACACCATATATTTT; cdr3_aa: CASRYGHRSGNTIYF
cdr3_length: 14; clone_size: NA; j_call: TRBJ2-1; d_call: NA; v_call: TRBV6-5; cdr3_nt: TGTGCCAGCGGCCTCGACAGTCACTACAATGAGCAGTTCTTC; cdr3_aa: CASGLDSHYNEQFF
cdr3_length: 12; clone_size: NA; j_call: TRBJ2-3; d_call: NA; v_call: TRBV4-2; cdr3_nt: TGTGCCAGCCCAGCGGAGTCAGATACGCAGTATTTT; cdr3_aa: CASPAESDTQYF
cdr3_length: 15; clone_size: once; j_call: TRBJ2-7; d_call: NA; v_call: TRBV28; cdr3_nt: TGTGCCAGCAGTCGGGGAGGGGGAAGCTCCTACGAGCAGTACTTC; cdr3_aa: CASSRGGGSSYEQYF
cdr3_length: 15; clone_size: NA; j_call: TRBJ2-2; d_call: NA; v_call: TRBV6-6; cdr3_nt: TGTGCCAGCAGGCTAGAGAATAGCGAGTGGGGGGAGCTGTTTTTT; cdr3_aa: CASRLENSEWGELFF
cdr3_length: 15; clone_size: NA; j_call: TRBJ1-4; d_call: NA; v_call: TRBV24-1; cdr3_nt: TGTGCCACCAGTGATTCCACCGGGGGGTCGGAAAAACTGTTTTTT; cdr3_aa: CATSDSTGGSEKLFF
cdr3_length: 14; clone_size: few; j_call: TRBJ1-2; d_call: NA; v_call: TRBV18; cdr3_nt: TGTGCCAGCTCACCACTGAGCGAGAACTATGGCTACACCTTC; cdr3_aa: CASSPLSENYGYTF
cdr3_length: 14; clone_size: NA; j_call: TRBJ2-7; d_call: TRBD1; v_call: TRBV6-5; cdr3_nt: TGTGCCAGCAGTCCGGGACAGGGTACCTACGAGCAGTACTTC; cdr3_aa: CASSPGQGTYEQYF
cdr3_length: 14; clone_size: NA; j_call: TRBJ2-7; d_call: TRBD2; v_call: TRBV6-5; cdr3_nt: TGTGCCAGCAGCTCCAATGGGGGGGCCTACGAGCAGTACTTC; cdr3_aa: CASSSNGGAYEQYF
cdr3_length: 13; clone_size: NA; j_call: TRBJ2-7; d_call: NA; v_call: TRBV9; cdr3_nt: TGTGCCAGCAGCACACGTCCAGCCTACGAGCAGTACTTC; cdr3_aa: CASSTRPAYEQYF
cdr3_length: 14; clone_size: NA; j_call: TRBJ1-4; d_call: NA; v_call: TRBV7-2; cdr3_nt: TGTGCCAGCAGCTTAGATTACAGGGATGAAAAACTGTTTTTT; cdr3_aa: CASSLDYRDEKLFF
cdr3_length: 13; clone_size: NA; j_call: TRBJ1-4; d_call: NA; v_call: TRBV3-1/TRBV3-2; cdr3_nt: TGTGCCAGCAGCCGCAAGGGGGTCGAAAAACTGTTTTTT; cdr3_aa: CASSRKGVEKLFF
cdr3_length: 11; clone_size: NA; j_call: TRBJ2-1; d_call: NA; v_call: TRBV6-2/TRBV6-3; cdr3_nt: TGTGCCAGCAGTAATTCTAATGAGCAGTTCTTC; cdr3_aa: CASSNSNEQFF
cdr3_length: 15; clone_size: NA; j_call: TRBJ1-2; d_call: NA; v_call: TRBV11-2; cdr3_nt: TGTGCCAGCAGCCACATGGTTGGCAGGGGCGATGGCTACACCTTC; cdr3_aa: CASSHMVGRGDGYTF
cdr3_length: 13; clone_size: many; j_call: TRBJ2-7; d_call: TRBD1; v_call: TRBV3-1/TRBV3-2; cdr3_nt: TGTGCCAGCAGCCGCAGGGGGTTTGGCAAGCAGTACTTC; cdr3_aa: CASSRRGFGKQYF
cdr3_length: 15; clone_size: NA; j_call: TRBJ2-3; d_call: TRBD1; v_call: TRBV7-2; cdr3_nt: TGTGCCAGCAGCCGGGACAGGGGGCGGATAGATACGCAGTATTTT; cdr3_aa: CASSRDRGRIDTQYF
cdr3_length: 14; clone_size: NA; j_call: TRBJ1-4; d_call: TRBD1; v_call: TRBV6-5; cdr3_nt: TGTGCCAGCAGAACGACAGGGGTTGGTGAAAAACTGTTTTTT; cdr3_aa: CASRTTGVGEKLFF
cdr3_length: 14; clone_size: once; j_call: TRBJ1-5; d_call: NA; v_call: TRBV10-3; cdr3_nt: TGTGCCACCGACGCCCGCGGAAGCAATCAGCCCCAGCATTTT; cdr3_aa: CATDARGSNQPQHF
cdr3_length: 16; clone_size: NA; j_call: TRBJ1-6; d_call: TRBD1; v_call: TRBV25-1; cdr3_nt: TGTGCCAGCAGAGGACAGGGGAGCTCCTATAATTCACCCCTCCACTTT; cdr3_aa: CASRGQGSSYNSPLHF
cdr3_length: 15; clone_size: NA; j_call: TRBJ2-4; d_call: TRBD1; v_call: TRBV18; cdr3_nt: TGTGCCAGCTCACTCACCCAGGGACAGAAAAACATTCAGTACTTC; cdr3_aa: CASSLTQGQKNIQYF
cdr3_length: 15; clone_size: NA; j_call: TRBJ2-5; d_call: NA; v_call: TRBV7-8; cdr3_nt: TGTGCCAGCAGCCGACTGATAGTAGAGGATGAGACCCAGTACTTC; cdr3_aa: CASSRLIVEDETQYF
cdr3_length: 18; clone_size: NA; j_call: TRBJ2-1; d_call: TRBD1; v_call: TRBV24-1; cdr3_nt: TGTGCCACCAGCCCGACAGGGGGACAACGGGGGCCCTACAATGAGCAGTTCTTC; cdr3_aa: CATSPTGGQRGPYNEQFF
cdr3_length: 13; clone_size: NA; j_call: TRBJ1-2; d_call: NA; v_call: TRBV4-1; cdr3_nt: TGCGCCAGCAGCCAAGATCTCAGTTATGGCTACACCTTC; cdr3_aa: CASSQDLSYGYTF
cdr3_length: 14; clone_size: NA; j_call: TRBJ2-7; d_call: NA; v_call: TRBV28; cdr3_nt: TGTGCCAGCAGTTCGGCGGGACCCCTTGACGAGCAGTACTTC; cdr3_aa: CASSSAGPLDEQYF
cdr3_length: 16; clone_size: NA; j_call: TRBJ1-1; d_call: TRBD1; v_call: TRBV19; cdr3_nt: TGTGCCAGTATGGCGGGACAGGACCTCATGAACACTGAAGCTTTCTTT; cdr3_aa: CASMAGQDLMNTEAFF
cdr3_length: 14; clone_size: NA; j_call: TRBJ1-6; d_call: NA; v_call: TRBV27; cdr3_nt: TGTGCCAGCAGTAACTTGTTGGGGAGTTCACCCCTCCACTTT; cdr3_aa: CASSNLLGSSPLHF
cdr3_length: 15; clone_size: NA; j_call: TRBJ1-1; d_call: NA; v_call: TRBV28; cdr3_nt: TGTGCCAGCAGTTCCCTGGCGGGGGTGGAGACTGAAGCTTTCTTT; cdr3_aa: CASSSLAGVETEAFF
cdr3_length: 14; clone_size: NA; j_call: TRBJ1-3; d_call: NA; v_call: TRBV18; cdr3_nt: TGTGCCAGCTCACGGTCCGGGACTAGAAACACCATATATTTT; cdr3_aa: CASSRSGTRNTIYF
cdr3_length: 14; clone_size: NA; j_call: TRBJ1-5; d_call: NA; v_call: TRBV3-1/TRBV3-2; cdr3_nt: TGTGCCAGCAGCCTAGGTCGACAAAATCAGCCCCAGCATTTT; cdr3_aa: CASSLGRQNQPQHF
cdr3_length: 15; clone_size: NA; j_call: TRBJ1-5; d_call: TRBD1; v_call: TRBV6-5; cdr3_nt: TGTGCCAGCAGCTCGGAGCCAGGGGGCGGACAGCCCCAGCATTTT; cdr3_aa: CASSSEPGGGQPQHF
cdr3_length: 14; clone_size: NA; j_call: TRBJ1-2; d_call: TRBD1; v_call: TRBV6-1; cdr3_nt: TGTGCCAGCAGTGTACAGGGGGCTAACTATGGCTACACCTTC; cdr3_aa: CASSVQGANYGYTF
cdr3_length: 16; clone_size: NA; j_call: TRBJ2-7; d_call: NA; v_call: TRBV7-9; cdr3_nt: TGTGCCAGCAGCTTAGATCTTGGACTGACCTCCTACGAGCAGTACTTC; cdr3_aa: CASSLDLGLTSYEQYF
cdr3_length: 16; clone_size: NA; j_call: TRBJ1-1; d_call: NA; v_call: TRBV18; cdr3_nt: TGTGCCAGCTCACCTCGGCAGGGAAGGCTGGACACTGAAGCTTTCTTT; cdr3_aa: CASSPRQGRLDTEAFF